The rows below give T cell receptor beta chains drawn from one sample of a study of blood T cell repertoires in COVID-19. The repertoire was sequenced with immunoSEQ multiplex PCR; TCRdb's copy has only in-frame clones and lacks some. The data contain 150,000 to 200,000 clones, around 90% of them singletons. Sequences were obtained from peripheral blood. Receptors were obtained from a middle-aged man with active or convalescent COVID-19. Each CDR3 is given with its conserved first and last residue. A D gene is named only where the DNA matches it firmly. Part of the rows lack a size; the others show once, few, many or a class for expanded clones.

v_gene: TRBV30
j_gene: TRBJ2-2
d_gene: TRBD2
abundance: .
CDR3aa: CAWSGLAGDSNTGELFF
CDR3nt: TGTGCCTGGAGTGGTCTAGCGGGGGACTCGAACACCGGGGAGCTGTTTTTT

v_gene: TRBV5-6
j_gene: TRBJ1-5
d_gene: TRBD1
abundance: .
CDR3aa: CASSGGQYSNQPQHF
CDR3nt: TGTGCCAGCAGCGGGGGACAGTATAGCAATCAGCCCCAGCATTTT

v_gene: TRBV5-1
j_gene: TRBJ2-5
d_gene: TRBD1
abundance: .
CDR3aa: CASSHGQGQETQYF
CDR3nt: TGCGCCAGCAGCCACGGACAGGGCCAAGAGACCCAGTACTTC

v_gene: TRBV7-8
j_gene: TRBJ2-1
d_gene: .
abundance: .
CDR3aa: CASSSTYNEQFF
CDR3nt: TGTGCCAGCAGTTCCACCTACAATGAGCAGTTCTTC

v_gene: TRBV12-5
j_gene: TRBJ1-1
d_gene: .
abundance: .
CDR3aa: CASGLVTVTEAFF
CDR3nt: TGTGCTAGTGGTTTGGTGACAGTCACTGAAGCTTTCTTT

v_gene: TRBV30
j_gene: TRBJ2-6
d_gene: TRBD1
abundance: once
CDR3aa: CAWRYRGPSSGANVLTF
CDR3nt: TGTGCCTGGAGGTACAGGGGCCCCAGCTCTGGGGCCAACGTCCTGACTTTC

v_gene: TRBV5-6
j_gene: TRBJ1-2
d_gene: .
abundance: once
CDR3aa: CASSFLLSSYTF
CDR3nt: TGTGCCAGCAGCTTTTTGTTGAGTAGCTACACCTTC

v_gene: TRBV6-1
j_gene: TRBJ2-3
d_gene: TRBD2
abundance: .
CDR3aa: CASSEALLAGGPGTQYF
CDR3nt: TGTGCCAGCAGTGAAGCATTGCTAGCGGGGGGGCCAGGTACGCAGTATTTT

v_gene: TRBV3-1/TRBV3-2
j_gene: TRBJ2-7
d_gene: TRBD1
abundance: .
CDR3aa: CASSHKTGGNEQYF
CDR3nt: TGTGCCAGCAGCCACAAGACAGGGGGTAACGAGCAGTACTTC

v_gene: TRBV2
j_gene: TRBJ1-6
d_gene: TRBD1
abundance: .
CDR3aa: CASSEGTGRSPLHF
CDR3nt: TGTGCCAGCAGTGAAGGGACAGGAAGATCACCCCTCCACTTT

v_gene: TRBV5-4
j_gene: TRBJ2-6
d_gene: TRBD1
abundance: .
CDR3aa: CASSGIGQGAWGANVLTF
CDR3nt: TGTGCCAGCAGCGGAATAGGACAGGGTGCGTGGGGGGCCAACGTCCTGACTTTC

v_gene: TRBV11-2
j_gene: TRBJ2-5
d_gene: .
abundance: .
CDR3aa: CASRARETQYF
CDR3nt: TGTGCCAGCAGGGCTCGAGAGACCCAGTACTTC

v_gene: TRBV25-1
j_gene: TRBJ2-7
d_gene: .
abundance: once
CDR3aa: CASSAGELGEQYF
CDR3nt: TGTGCCAGCAGTGCCGGGGAGTTGGGGGAGCAGTACTTC

v_gene: TRBV7-2
j_gene: TRBJ1-4
d_gene: TRBD1
abundance: .
CDR3aa: CASSSRQGDREKLFF
CDR3nt: TGTGCCAGCAGCTCTCGACAGGGCGATCGTGAAAAACTGTTTTTT

v_gene: TRBV7-2
j_gene: TRBJ2-4
d_gene: TRBD2
abundance: .
CDR3aa: CASSLVAGGLGNIQYF
CDR3nt: TGTGCCAGCAGCTTAGTGGCGGGGGGCCTTGGAAACATTCAGTACTTC

v_gene: TRBV2
j_gene: TRBJ2-7
d_gene: .
abundance: .
CDR3aa: CASNRLVGDEQYF
CDR3nt: TGTGCCAGCAATCGGCTAGTCGGCGACGAGCAGTACTTC

v_gene: TRBV7-3
j_gene: TRBJ1-5
d_gene: .
abundance: .
CDR3aa: CASSLAVGQPQHF
CDR3nt: TGTGCCAGCAGCTTGGCAGTTGGCCAGCCCCAGCATTTT

v_gene: TRBV6-6
j_gene: TRBJ1-5
d_gene: .
abundance: .
CDR3aa: CASRTGNQPQHF
CDR3nt: TGTGCCAGCAGAACAGGCAACCAGCCCCAGCATTTT

v_gene: TRBV7-9
j_gene: TRBJ1-1
d_gene: .
abundance: .
CDR3aa: CASSSGERRNTEAFF
CDR3nt: TGTGCCAGCAGCTCCGGGGAGAGAAGGAACACTGAAGCTTTCTTT

v_gene: TRBV14
j_gene: TRBJ2-7
d_gene: TRBD2
abundance: .
CDR3aa: CASSQGLDAYEQYF
CDR3nt: TGTGCCAGCAGCCAGGGACTAGATGCCTACGAGCAGTACTTC

v_gene: TRBV7-9
j_gene: TRBJ2-2
d_gene: .
abundance: once
CDR3aa: CASSLGATGELFF
CDR3nt: TGTGCCAGCAGCTTAGGGGCCACCGGGGAGCTGTTTTTT

v_gene: TRBV5-5
j_gene: TRBJ1-4
d_gene: TRBD1
abundance: .
CDR3aa: CASSFRTGGTEKLFF
CDR3nt: TGTGCCAGCAGCTTTCGGACAGGGGGGACTGAAAAACTGTTTTTT

v_gene: TRBV6-1
j_gene: TRBJ1-6
d_gene: .
abundance: .
CDR3aa: CASSEDSPGSTSPLHF
CDR3nt: TGTGCCAGCAGTGAAGATTCCCCAGGGTCTACTTCACCCCTCCACTTT

v_gene: TRBV24-1
j_gene: TRBJ1-2
d_gene: .
abundance: .
CDR3aa: CATSDLEGYTF
CDR3nt: TGTGCCACCAGTGATTTGGAGGGCTACACCTTC

v_gene: TRBV4-2
j_gene: TRBJ2-3
d_gene: TRBD2
abundance: .
CDR3aa: CASSQDQRGADTQYF
CDR3nt: TGTGCCAGCAGCCAAGACCAGCGGGGAGCAGATACGCAGTATTTT

v_gene: TRBV3-1/TRBV3-2
j_gene: TRBJ1-4
d_gene: .
abundance: .
CDR3aa: CASSTGLHGKLFF
CDR3nt: TGTGCCAGCAGCACAGGGCTACACGGAAAACTGTTTTTT

v_gene: TRBV24-1
j_gene: TRBJ2-7
d_gene: TRBD2
abundance: .
CDR3aa: CATSESGGASYEQYF
CDR3nt: TGTGCCACCAGTGAAAGCGGGGGGGCCTCCTACGAGCAGTACTTC

v_gene: TRBV6-1
j_gene: TRBJ2-3
d_gene: .
abundance: .
CDR3aa: CASSEVSPGISSTDTQYF
CDR3nt: TGTGCCAGCAGTGAAGTATCCCCGGGAATTTCTAGCACAGATACGCAGTATTTT

v_gene: TRBV18
j_gene: TRBJ1-1
d_gene: TRBD1
abundance: .
CDR3aa: CASSDPTGRAEAFF
CDR3nt: TGTGCCAGCTCAGACCCGACAGGGCGGGCTGAAGCTTTCTTT

v_gene: TRBV2
j_gene: TRBJ1-1
d_gene: .
abundance: .
CDR3aa: CASMLGATEAFF
CDR3nt: TGTGCCAGCATGCTGGGGGCAACTGAAGCTTTCTTT

v_gene: TRBV29-1
j_gene: TRBJ2-3
d_gene: .
abundance: .
CDR3aa: CSVEVGEGTQYF
CDR3nt: TGCAGCGTTGAAGTAGGGGAAGGGACGCAGTATTTT

v_gene: TRBV11-3
j_gene: TRBJ1-1
d_gene: .
abundance: .
CDR3aa: CASSSWGGDTEAFF
CDR3nt: TGTGCCAGCAGCTCCTGGGGGGGTGACACTGAAGCTTTCTTT

v_gene: TRBV7-8
j_gene: TRBJ1-2
d_gene: TRBD1
abundance: once
CDR3aa: CASSLRTGDYGYTF
CDR3nt: TGTGCCAGCAGCCTGAGGACAGGGGACTATGGCTACACCTTC

v_gene: TRBV28
j_gene: TRBJ1-2
d_gene: .
abundance: .
CDR3aa: CASSLVPGGAFYGYTF
CDR3nt: TGTGCCAGCAGTTTAGTCCCGGGAGGGGCCTTCTATGGCTACACCTTC

v_gene: TRBV28
j_gene: TRBJ1-5
d_gene: TRBD1
abundance: .
CDR3aa: CASIKTGEAYSNQPQHF
CDR3nt: TGTGCCAGCATAAAGACAGGGGAGGCCTATAGCAATCAGCCCCAGCATTTT

v_gene: TRBV4-3
j_gene: TRBJ2-3
d_gene: TRBD2
abundance: .
CDR3aa: CASSKGLAGGFDTDTQYF
CDR3nt: TGCGCCAGCAGCAAGGGACTAGCGGGGGGTTTTGACACAGATACGCAGTATTTT

v_gene: TRBV29-1
j_gene: TRBJ2-3
d_gene: TRBD1
abundance: few
CDR3aa: CSVDRAPQYF
CDR3nt: TGCAGCGTGGACAGGGCTCCGCAGTATTTT

v_gene: TRBV3-1/TRBV3-2
j_gene: TRBJ1-1
d_gene: .
abundance: .
CDR3aa: CASSPPGNTEAFF
CDR3nt: TGTGCCAGCAGCCCTCCGGGGAACACTGAAGCTTTCTTT

v_gene: TRBV29-1
j_gene: TRBJ2-7
d_gene: .
abundance: .
CDR3aa: CSVDTSYEQYF
CDR3nt: TGCAGCGTGGACACTTCCTACGAGCAGTACTTC

v_gene: TRBV7-9
j_gene: TRBJ1-1
d_gene: TRBD1
abundance: .
CDR3aa: CASSWTGGGTEAFF
CDR3nt: TGTGCCAGCAGCTGGACAGGGGGCGGCACTGAAGCTTTCTTT

v_gene: TRBV6-1
j_gene: TRBJ2-7
d_gene: .
abundance: .
CDR3aa: CASSEGPMSYEQYF
CDR3nt: TGTGCCAGCAGTGAAGGGCCGATGTCCTACGAGCAGTACTTC

v_gene: TRBV2
j_gene: TRBJ1-2
d_gene: .
abundance: .
CDR3aa: CASSEAATGTNYGYTF
CDR3nt: TGTGCCAGCAGTGAAGCTGCGACGGGGACTAACTATGGCTACACCTTC